This T cell receptor beta chain was identified during a study of T cell changes during pregnancy in multiple sclerosis (dated by TCRdb to the late 2010s). About the investigation overall: In women with multiple sclerosis, the researchers looked at how the T cell repertoire shifted as pregnancy progressed.

The method behind the library was the immunoSEQ multiplex PCR assay. The immuneACCESS repertoire file appears here via TCRdb, limited to in-frame rearrangements. These files lack a portion of the clones; in checked studies, under half of the deficit traces to unresolved V genes, and the cause of the others is not known. The sample contains tens of thousands of clones, 95% to 97% of them found a single time. The ten biggest clones cover around 2.5% of the sample. Trimmed from V: 0 bases; trimmed from J: 4 bases; junction bases lacking a gene match: 6. Counted from cysteine to phenylalanine, this CDR3 has 15 amino acids. Left in the record is the CDR3 DNA by itself, 45 bases read in frame from the first base. As encoded in the germline V gene, CDR1 is SGHRS while CDR2 is YFSETQ. As regards this clone: Its antigen specificity is not known. Base quality data are lacking; no much larger clone is found one base away.

The receptor comes from a female donor with multiple sclerosis, enrolled in a pregnancy study. Sample: CD8+ T cells from peripheral blood mononuclear cells, taken after pregnancy. Rearrangement joined TRBV5-1 to TRBJ1-2, with 7 junctional bases fitting TRBD1. The DNA reads TGCGCCAGCAGCTTGGCCCAGGGGGTGGGCTATGGCTACACCTTC. It is translated as CASSLAQGVGYGYTF. The full variable domain, with segments outside the CDR3 supplied by the reference TRBV5-1 and TRBJ1-2 proteins, appears as KAGVTQTPRYLIKTRGQQVTLSCSPISGHRSVSWYQQTPGQGLQFLFEYFSETQRNKGNFPGRFSGRQFSNSRSEMNVSTLELGDSALYLCASSLAQGVGYGYTFGSGTRLTVV.